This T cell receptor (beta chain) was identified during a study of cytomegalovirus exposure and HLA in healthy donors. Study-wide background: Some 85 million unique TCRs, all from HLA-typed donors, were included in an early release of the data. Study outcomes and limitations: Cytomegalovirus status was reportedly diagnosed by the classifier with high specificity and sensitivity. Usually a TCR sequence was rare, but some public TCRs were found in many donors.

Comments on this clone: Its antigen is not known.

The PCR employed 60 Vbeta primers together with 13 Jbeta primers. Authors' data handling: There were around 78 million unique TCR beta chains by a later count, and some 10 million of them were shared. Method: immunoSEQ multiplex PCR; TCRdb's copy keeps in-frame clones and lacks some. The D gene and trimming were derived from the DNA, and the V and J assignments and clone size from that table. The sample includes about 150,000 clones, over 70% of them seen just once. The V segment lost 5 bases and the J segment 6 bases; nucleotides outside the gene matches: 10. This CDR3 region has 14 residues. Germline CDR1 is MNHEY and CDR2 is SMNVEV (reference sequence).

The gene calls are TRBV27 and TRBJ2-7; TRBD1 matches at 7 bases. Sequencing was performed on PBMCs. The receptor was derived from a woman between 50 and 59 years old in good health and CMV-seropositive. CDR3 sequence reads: CASSKETGRVEQYF. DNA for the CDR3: TGTGCCAGCAGTAAGGAGACAGGGCGCGTCGAGCAGTACTTC.